This T cell receptor (beta chain) was sequenced in a study of vaccination effects on CD4 cells after COVID-19. General observations from the study: Convalescent patients were scarce, and early post-infection timepoints were absent. There was only 1 of 255 vaccine-induced clones in healthy vaccinees that cross-reacted with common cold coronaviruses.

Produced via immunoSEQ multiplex PCR; TCRdb's table is partial and in-frame only. In the table there are 50,000 to 80,000 clones, around 85% of which are singletons. Cells that had been cultured for less than eleven days were the source of isolated CD4+ T cells. All participants had two doses of either the BNT162b2 or mRNA-1273 vaccine. Half-medium exchanges with IL-2 medium took place on days 3 and 7. About this clone itself: Its matching antigen is unknown.

The sequence was obtained from a human donor who received a COVID-19 vaccine. The sample was CD4+ T cells from PBMCs cultured without peptide, taken after COVID-19 vaccination.

The CDR3 DNA reads as TGTGCCAGCAGCGCAAACCGGATGGGCTGCTGGCAGTACGTC. It yields the protein CASSANRMGCWQYV. The chain combines TRBV21-1 with TRBJ2-7; the table's D call of TRBD1 was not tested on the DNA. TRBV21-1 is assigned pseudogene status. This CDR3 is built from 14 residues.